This T cell receptor beta chain was captured in a study of cytomegalovirus exposure and HLA in healthy donors. Study findings and constraints: Among TCR beta chains, those listed as cytomegalovirus-associated numbered more than 150.

From germline, CDR1 is MNHNY and CDR2 SVGAGI (reference sequence). V was pared by 7 bases and J by 10 bases, with 14 bases between. This CDR3 spans 12 amino acids. Of note for this clone: Its matching antigen is unknown.

Libraries were prepared by immunoSEQ multiplex PCR; TCRdb keeps only in-frame clonotypes and omits some of them. The table has 150,000 to 180,000 clones, about 88% seen once. The sequence derives from a man between 18 and 29 years old in good health and CMV-seropositive. V gene TRBV6-6 combines with J gene TRBJ2-1; D gene ambiguous. The material sequenced was PBMCs. Here the CDR3 reads CASNQEAREQFF. In DNA form, the CDR3 reads TGTGCCAGCAATCAGGAAGCAAGGGAGCAGTTCTTC.